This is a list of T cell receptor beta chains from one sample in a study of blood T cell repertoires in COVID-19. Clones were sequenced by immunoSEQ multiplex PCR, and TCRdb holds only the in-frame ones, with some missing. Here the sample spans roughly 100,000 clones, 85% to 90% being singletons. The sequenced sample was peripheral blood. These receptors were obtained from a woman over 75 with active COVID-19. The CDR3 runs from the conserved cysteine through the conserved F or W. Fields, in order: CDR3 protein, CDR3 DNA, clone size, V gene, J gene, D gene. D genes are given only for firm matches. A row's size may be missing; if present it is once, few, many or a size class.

CDR3aa: CSASPGQGFRGAYGYTF; CDR3nt: TGCAGTGCTAGTCCGGGACAGGGGTTCCGCGGGGCCTATGGCTACACCTTC; abundance: few; v_gene: TRBV20-1; j_gene: TRBJ1-2; d_gene: TRBD1
CDR3aa: CASSLGYPGGAQYF; CDR3nt: TGTGCCAGCAGCTTAGGTTACCCGGGGGGGGCCCAGTACTTC; abundance: -; v_gene: TRBV7-8; j_gene: TRBJ2-5; d_gene: TRBD2
CDR3aa: CASSRTGSDGYTF; CDR3nt: TGTGCCAGCAGTCGCACAGGGTCGGACGGCTACACCTTC; abundance: -; v_gene: TRBV27; j_gene: TRBJ1-2; d_gene: -
CDR3aa: CSASRGSYNSPLHF; CDR3nt: TGCAGTGCTAGTCGGGGTTCCTATAATTCACCCCTCCACTTT; abundance: -; v_gene: TRBV20-1; j_gene: TRBJ1-6; d_gene: -
CDR3aa: CASSFTRGTYEQYF; CDR3nt: TGCGCCAGCAGCTTTACACGGGGAACCTACGAGCAGTACTTC; abundance: -; v_gene: TRBV5-1; j_gene: TRBJ2-7; d_gene: -
CDR3aa: CASSPSRYSRRSSYNEQFF; CDR3nt: TGCGCCAGCAGCCCTAGCAGGTACTCGCGTAGGAGCTCCTACAATGAGCAGTTCTTC; abundance: -; v_gene: TRBV4-1; j_gene: TRBJ2-1; d_gene: -
CDR3aa: CASSLLRNRGPGNTEAFF; CDR3nt: TGCGCCAGCAGCCTACTACGGAACAGGGGGCCGGGGAACACTGAAGCTTTCTTT; abundance: -; v_gene: TRBV4-1; j_gene: TRBJ1-1; d_gene: TRBD1
CDR3aa: CASSIWGPRTDTQYF; CDR3nt: TGTGCCAGTAGTATTTGGGGCCCCCGCACAGATACGCAGTATTTT; abundance: -; v_gene: TRBV19; j_gene: TRBJ2-3; d_gene: -
CDR3aa: CASSPHTPTGGETQYF; CDR3nt: TGTGCCAGCAGCCCTCATACCCCCACGGGAGGGGAGACCCAGTACTTC; abundance: -; v_gene: TRBV7-9; j_gene: TRBJ2-5; d_gene: TRBD2
CDR3aa: CASSRTPGGGSPLHF; CDR3nt: TGTGCCAGCAGTCGAACCCCCGGGGGGGGTTCACCCCTCCACTTT; abundance: -; v_gene: TRBV6-5; j_gene: TRBJ1-6; d_gene: -
CDR3aa: CSVGRQGLNTEAFF; CDR3nt: TGCAGCGTTGGCCGACAGGGGCTCAACACTGAAGCTTTCTTT; abundance: -; v_gene: TRBV29-1; j_gene: TRBJ1-1; d_gene: TRBD1
CDR3aa: CASSLDPPGKLFF; CDR3nt: TGTGCCAGCTCACTCGACCCGCCCGGGAAACTGTTTTTT; abundance: -; v_gene: TRBV18; j_gene: TRBJ1-4; d_gene: -
CDR3aa: CASSENRGLTEAFF; CDR3nt: TGTGCCAGCAGTGAGAACAGGGGGTTAACTGAAGCTTTCTTT; abundance: -; v_gene: TRBV6-2/TRBV6-3; j_gene: TRBJ1-1; d_gene: TRBD1
CDR3aa: CASSQYGALAGETQYF; CDR3nt: TGCGCCAGCAGCCAATACGGGGCCCTAGCGGGAGAGACCCAGTACTTC; abundance: -; v_gene: TRBV4-1; j_gene: TRBJ2-5; d_gene: TRBD2
CDR3aa: CASSLEGRSHTGGYTF; CDR3nt: TGTGCCAGCAGCTTGGAGGGAAGATCCCATACGGGGGGCTACACCTTC; abundance: -; v_gene: TRBV5-4; j_gene: TRBJ1-2; d_gene: -
CDR3aa: CASSLATPTSGRRETQYF; CDR3nt: TGTGCCAGCAGCTTAGCGACCCCGACTAGCGGGAGGAGAGAGACCCAGTACTTC; abundance: -; v_gene: TRBV7-2; j_gene: TRBJ2-5; d_gene: TRBD2
CDR3aa: CASSLSRGGYTEAFF; CDR3nt: TGTGCCAGCAGTTTATCCAGGGGCGGTTACACTGAAGCTTTCTTT; abundance: -; v_gene: TRBV28; j_gene: TRBJ1-1; d_gene: -
CDR3aa: CASSVEFSNTGELFF; CDR3nt: TGTGCCAGCAGCGTAGAATTCAGTAACACCGGGGAGCTGTTTTTT; abundance: -; v_gene: TRBV9; j_gene: TRBJ2-2; d_gene: -
CDR3aa: CASFRGGSSTEAFF; CDR3nt: TGTGCCAGCTTTCGCGGGGGGTCGAGCACTGAAGCTTTCTTT; abundance: -; v_gene: TRBV18; j_gene: TRBJ1-1; d_gene: -
CDR3aa: CASSPLGGRGNEQFF; CDR3nt: TGTGCCAGTAGTCCCTTAGGCGGAAGGGGTAATGAGCAGTTCTTC; abundance: -; v_gene: TRBV19; j_gene: TRBJ2-1; d_gene: -
CDR3aa: CASSSATGLGSDTQYF; CDR3nt: TGTGCCAGCAGCTCCGCAACGGGACTAGGATCAGATACGCAGTATTTT; abundance: -; v_gene: TRBV5-5; j_gene: TRBJ2-3; d_gene: TRBD2
CDR3aa: CASSTSGLASYEQYF; CDR3nt: TGTGCCAGCAGCACTTCGGGACTAGCATCCTACGAGCAGTACTTC; abundance: -; v_gene: TRBV7-2; j_gene: TRBJ2-7; d_gene: TRBD2
CDR3aa: CASTPGGRDGEQYF; CDR3nt: TGTGCCAGCACCCCTGGAGGTCGAGACGGCGAGCAGTACTTC; abundance: once; v_gene: TRBV7-9; j_gene: TRBJ2-7; d_gene: -
CDR3aa: CASSTGTSYEQYF; CDR3nt: TGTGCCAGCAGTACCGGGACTTCCTACGAGCAGTACTTC; abundance: -; v_gene: TRBV9; j_gene: TRBJ2-7; d_gene: -
CDR3aa: CASSPSAGNSPLHF; CDR3nt: TGTGCCAGCAGCCCGTCGGCGGGTAATTCACCCCTCCACTTT; abundance: -; v_gene: TRBV3-1/TRBV3-2; j_gene: TRBJ1-6; d_gene: -
CDR3aa: CASSPTSGRAYEQFF; CDR3nt: TGTGCCAGCAGCCCGACTAGCGGGAGGGCCTATGAGCAGTTCTTC; abundance: -; v_gene: TRBV5-4; j_gene: TRBJ2-1; d_gene: TRBD2
CDR3aa: CASSAGSLRVYEQYF; CDR3nt: TGTGCCAGCAGTGCGGGCTCTTTGAGGGTCTACGAGCAGTACTTC; abundance: -; v_gene: TRBV2; j_gene: TRBJ2-7; d_gene: -
CDR3aa: CATSRDRGGLSNQPQHF; CDR3nt: TGTGCCACCAGCAGAGATCGGGGGGGCTTGAGCAATCAGCCCCAGCATTTT; abundance: -; v_gene: TRBV15; j_gene: TRBJ1-5; d_gene: -
CDR3aa: CASSPRTSGRINEQFF; CDR3nt: TGCGCCAGCAGCCCCCGAACTAGCGGGAGAATAAATGAGCAGTTCTTC; abundance: few; v_gene: TRBV4-1; j_gene: TRBJ2-1; d_gene: TRBD2
CDR3aa: CASSTRGSWNTEAFF; CDR3nt: TGTGCCAGCAGCACCAGGGGTTCTTGGAACACTGAAGCTTTCTTT; abundance: -; v_gene: TRBV7-2; j_gene: TRBJ1-1; d_gene: -
CDR3aa: CASIKSGAGAKETQYF; CDR3nt: TGTGCCAGCATCAAAAGCGGAGCGGGCGCAAAAGAGACCCAGTACTTC; abundance: -; v_gene: TRBV7-8; j_gene: TRBJ2-5; d_gene: -
CDR3aa: CASSLVWGGQAGNTIYF; CDR3nt: TGTGCCAGCAGCTTAGTATGGGGAGGACAAGCTGGAAACACCATATATTTT; abundance: -; v_gene: TRBV7-6; j_gene: TRBJ1-3; d_gene: -
CDR3aa: CASSLLGEGEQYF; CDR3nt: TGTGCCAGCAGCCTATTAGGGGAGGGCGAGCAGTACTTC; abundance: -; v_gene: TRBV7-9; j_gene: TRBJ2-7; d_gene: TRBD2
CDR3aa: CASSIEQGVGEQYF; CDR3nt: TGTGCCAGTAGTATCGAACAGGGGGTAGGCGAGCAGTACTTC; abundance: -; v_gene: TRBV19; j_gene: TRBJ2-7; d_gene: TRBD1
CDR3aa: CASSPNSYEQYF; CDR3nt: TGTGCCAGCAGCCCAAACAGCTACGAGCAGTACTTC; abundance: -; v_gene: TRBV7-2; j_gene: TRBJ2-7; d_gene: -
CDR3aa: CASSPLDKNTEAFF; CDR3nt: TGTGCCAGCTCACCGCTGGACAAGAACACTGAAGCTTTCTTT; abundance: -; v_gene: TRBV18; j_gene: TRBJ1-1; d_gene: -
CDR3aa: CASSEGAGQGANEQFF; CDR3nt: TGTGCCAGCAGTGAAGGGGCTGGACAGGGGGCAAATGAGCAGTTCTTC; abundance: -; v_gene: TRBV6-1; j_gene: TRBJ2-1; d_gene: TRBD1
CDR3aa: CASSSGHSSSYEQYF; CDR3nt: TGTGCCAGCAGCTCGGGACACTCCAGCTCCTACGAGCAGTACTTC; abundance: -; v_gene: TRBV28; j_gene: TRBJ2-7; d_gene: -
CDR3aa: CASTSQGLYNSPLHF; CDR3nt: TGTGCCAGCACCAGTCAGGGCCTATATAATTCACCCCTCCACTTT; abundance: -; v_gene: TRBV28; j_gene: TRBJ1-6; d_gene: -
CDR3aa: CASSGGQPLTYEQYF; CDR3nt: TGTGCCAGTAGTGGGGGACAGCCTCTTACCTACGAGCAGTACTTC; abundance: few; v_gene: TRBV19; j_gene: TRBJ2-7; d_gene: TRBD1